This paragraph covers one TCR beta chain sequence. Sequencing used immunoSEQ multiplex PCR; TCRdb keeps in-frame clones, though not all of them. The sample contains 15,000 to 20,000 clones, roughly 88% of which appear only once. Time point meaning: recipient sample about 28 days before transplant, after cytoreduction. This sample is part of a study of T cell clonotyping in hematopoietic cell transplantation. The germline V gene encodes CDR1 MGHRA and CDR2 YSYEKL. There are 16 residues in the CDR3. After removal of 0 bases from V and 5 bases from J, the junction contained 5 bases not matched to a gene.

The sequencing used peripheral blood mononuclear cells, collected before stem cell transplant. This clonotype originated in a man between 50 and 59 years old with acute myeloid leukemia. Some clones in this sample may be carry-over from other donors' samples. This sequence joins TRBV4-1 and TRBJ1-5; 9 positions match TRBD1. CDR3 sequence reads: CASSQDWGQGDQPQHF. In nucleotides, the CDR3 is TGCGCCAGCAGCCAAGATTGGGGACAGGGCGATCAGCCCCAGCATTTT.